A selection of T cell receptor beta chains follows, all from one sample in a study of neurological immune-mediated disorders. TCRdb reanalysed the 5' RACE reads using MiXCR and keeps one entry per CDR3 protein. The table lists around 69,000 distinct CDR3 sequences, less than 5.5% of them singletons, with less than 8% in the top ten. The sequenced material came from PBMCs. Every receptor here comes from a man under 40 with multiple sclerosis. CDR3s include the opening cysteine and the closing phenylalanine or tryptophan.

>TRBV20-1|TRBJ2-1
CSAARLDHEQFF
>TRBV5-1|TRBJ2-2
CASSLAGQVPGELFF
>TRBV4-2|TRBJ2-3
CASSQDYPGLVADTQYF
>TRBV3-1|TRBJ2-3
CASSQGPVDTQYF
>TRBV20-1|TRBJ1-5
CSARGRVNQPQHF
>TRBV7-8|TRBJ2-7
CASSPARGKYEQYF
>TRBV5-1|TRBJ2-2
CASSPGGGLNTGELFF
>TRBV10-3|TRBJ2-1
CAISREQIAGGRSNEQFF
>TRBV6-5|TRBJ1-5
CASSRGTGEGQPQHF
>TRBV20-1|TRBJ2-2
CSAGEGVTGELFF
>TRBV6-2/TRBV6-3|TRBJ2-2
CASSYSMLGGTNTGELFF
>TRBV20-1|TRBJ1-1
CSARFRDRLNTEAFF
>TRBV7-8|TRBJ2-1
CASSLARGVQFF
>TRBV12-3/TRBV12-4|TRBJ2-3
CASSWISGGFTDTQYF
>TRBV2|TRBJ1-1
CASSEGPGTEAFF
>TRBV6-5|TRBJ1-6
CASRGNSPLNF
>TRBV3-1|TRBJ1-1
CASSPTGSEAFF
>TRBV4-1|TRBJ1-5
CASSEQGVQPQHF
>TRBV6-2/TRBV6-3|TRBJ1-5
CASRGDLNNQPQHF
>TRBV4-1|TRBJ1-2
CASSQGEGNYGYTF
>TRBV29-1|TRBJ1-1
CSVELLYRAANTEAFF
>TRBV4-1|TRBJ2-1
CASSRGTTEQFF
>TRBV15|TRBJ2-7
CATSREMETGGKEQYF
>TRBV7-3|TRBJ2-5
CASSFRQGPKLQETQYF
>TRBV29-1|TRBJ2-1
CSSWGAREQFF
>TRBV5-1|TRBJ1-1
CASRIDTEAFF
>TRBV5-1|TRBJ1-1
CASSLEGTGVTEAFF
>TRBV4-1|TRBJ2-1
CASSQVGGQGDGEQFF
>TRBV10-2|TRBJ1-2
CASSESKPLYGYTF
>TRBV27|TRBJ1-1
CASSFNTNTEAFF
>TRBV7-8|TRBJ1-1
CASSLGRTADEAFF
>TRBV7-9|TRBJ1-6
CASSSGQGTDSPLHF
>TRBV20-1|TRBJ1-1
CSAPLQEGMNTEAFF
>TRBV27|TRBJ1-2
CASSSVGGYGYTF
>TRBV5-1|TRBJ2-3
CASSFWGRDTQYF
>TRBV5-1|TRBJ1-4
CASSRDRVNEKLFF
>TRBV20-1|TRBJ1-5
CSARDPGIQDNQPQNF
>TRBV20-1|TRBJ1-2
CSARDVKQLYGYTF
>TRBV7-9|TRBJ1-2
CASSLVSGYGYTF
>TRBV6-2/TRBV6-3|TRBJ1-4
CASSTSATNEKLFF